These T cell receptor beta chains were read from a single sample in a study of CD8+CD57+ T cells in acquired aplastic anemia. Using its own MiXCR run on the reads, TCRdb lists one record per CDR3 protein. The table shows some 190,000 distinct CDR3 sequences, with 35% to 50% occurring only once. The sequenced sample consisted of sorted CD4+, CD8+, or CD8+CD57+ T cells (not recorded which) from PBMCs. These receptors all stem from a human donor in good health. The CDR3 runs from the conserved cysteine through the conserved F or W. The D gene is left open where the match is weak. Size values are once, few and many counts, or a class for expanded clones, and some rows have none.

j_call	clone_size	d_call	v_call	cdr3_aa	cdr3_nt
TRBJ2-5	-	-	TRBV5-5	CASSLSPLIEQETQYF	TGTGCCAGCAGCTTGTCGCCCTTGATAGAACAAGAGACCCAGTACTTC
TRBJ1-2	many	-	TRBV5-1	CASSLDRGSADGPYGYTF	TGCGCCAGCAGCTTGGACCGTGGATCCGCGGACGGGCCCTATGGCTACACCTTC
TRBJ2-7	-	TRBD2	TRBV6-1	CASRTSGLSSYEQYF	TGTGCCAGCAGGACTAGCGGGCTAAGCTCCTACGAGCAGTACTTC
TRBJ2-5	-	-	TRBV7-9	CASSPGTETQYF	TGTGCCAGCAGCCCTGGAACGGAGACCCAGTACTTC
TRBJ2-1	many	-	TRBV12-3/TRBV12-4	CASRETTANEQFF	TGTGCCAGCAGGGAGACTACAGCGAATGAGCAGTTCTTC
TRBJ2-7	many	-	TRBV5-1	CASSFSKGTYEQYF	TGCGCCAGCAGCTTTTCGAAAGGAACCTACGAGCAGTACTTC
TRBJ2-7	many	-	TRBV5-1	CASTAGGGSYDEQYF	TGCGCCAGCACCGCTGGGGGCGGTAGCTACGACGAGCAGTACTTC
TRBJ2-7	few	TRBD2	TRBV24-1	CATGLAGAHEQYF	TGTGCCACCGGTCTAGCGGGAGCCCACGAGCAGTACTTC
TRBJ2-5	few	-	TRBV20-1	CSAPSTGMGETQYF	TGCAGTGCTCCAAGCACAGGGATGGGAGAGACCCAGTACTTC
TRBJ2-1	-	-	TRBV25-1	CASSDGGRHEQFF	TGTGCCAGCAGTGATGGGGGCCGGCATGAGCAGTTCTTC
TRBJ1-5	many	-	TRBV19	CASSIDVSRNQPQHF	TGTGCCAGTAGTATAGATGTCTCGCGCAATCAGCCCCAGCATTTT
TRBJ2-5	once	-	TRBV2	CASSEEAVQETQYF	TGTGCCAGCAGTGAGGAAGCGGTCCAAGAGACCCAGTACTTC
TRBJ1-6	-	-	TRBV2	CASRTVFNPPLHF	TGTGCCAGCCGGACAGTTTTTAATCCGCCCCTCCACTTT
TRBJ2-3	once	-	TRBV10-3	CAISVGRGSSSTDTQYF	TGTGCCATCAGTGTGGGGAGGGGGTCTTCTAGCACAGATACGCAGTATTTT
TRBJ1-5	-	-	TRBV19	CASSIVGRGSNQPQHF	TGTGCCAGTAGTATCGTCGGCAGGGGTAGCAATCAGCCCCAGCATTTT
TRBJ1-5	-	TRBD1	TRBV2	CASSVGQGNQPQHF	TGTGCCAGCAGTGTGGGACAGGGGAATCAGCCCCAGCATTTT
TRBJ2-7	many	-	TRBV20-1	CSAWGDGISYEQYF	TGCAGTGCTTGGGGAGATGGAATATCCTACGAGCAGTACTTC
TRBJ1-2	-	-	TRBV10-3	CAISDATVYGYTF	TGTGCCATCAGTGATGCGACAGTCTATGGCTACACCTTC
TRBJ2-5	-	-	TRBV5-1	CASSMAPGTQETQYF	TGCGCCAGCAGCATGGCCCCGGGGACTCAAGAGACCCAGTACTTC
TRBJ1-1	-	-	TRBV15	CATSRVGSRNTEAFF	TGTGCCACCAGCAGAGTAGGCAGCCGGAACACTGAAGCTTTCTTT
TRBJ2-7	many	-	TRBV4-1	CASSPRGRYEQYF	TGCGCCAGCAGCCCCCGGGGCAGATACGAGCAGTACTTC
TRBJ1-1	many	-	TRBV19	CASNWGVNTEAFF	TGTGCCAGTAATTGGGGAGTGAACACTGAAGCTTTCTTT
TRBJ1-5	-	TRBD1	TRBV5-1	CASSLGPDRGGQPQHF	TGCGCCAGCAGCTTGGGCCCCGACAGGGGAGGTCAGCCCCAGCATTTT
TRBJ1-5	-	-	TRBV7-2	CASSLEWGSETQHF	TGTGCCAGCAGCTTAGAGTGGGGGTCGGAGACCCAGCATTTT
TRBJ2-2	-	-	TRBV7-8	CASSFSVQGTTGELFF	TGTGCCAGCAGCTTTAGCGTCCAGGGGACCACCGGGGAGCTGTTTTTT
TRBJ2-3	-	-	TRBV24-1	CATSDPLTDTQYF	TGTGCCACCAGTGACCCCCTCACAGATACGCAGTATTTT
TRBJ2-7	many	-	TRBV20-1	CSAAPHTGVPYEQYF	TGCAGTGCTGCCCCTCACACGGGAGTCCCCTACGAGCAGTACTTC
TRBJ1-3	-	-	TRBV11-2	CASSSRTAGSGNTIYF	TGTGCCAGCAGCTCAAGGACAGCCGGCTCTGGAAACACCATATATTTT
TRBJ1-1	-	TRBD1	TRBV25-1	CASSVAGGWAEAFF	TGTGCCAGCAGTGTGGCAGGGGGCTGGGCTGAAGCTTTCTTT
TRBJ2-3	-	-	TRBV6-1	CASSEAGGTDTQYF	TGTGCCAGCAGTGAAGCGGGGGGCACAGATACGCAGTATTTT
TRBJ2-3	many	TRBD2	TRBV7-3	CASSLGLSSDTQYF	TGTGCCAGCAGCTTGGGACTATCATCAGATACGCAGTATTTT
TRBJ2-7	-	-	TRBV24-1	CATSDLGEQYF	TGTGCCACCAGTGATTTGGGCGAGCAGTACTTC
TRBJ2-3	many	TRBD2	TRBV25-1	CASSEGGRGTDTQYF	TGTGCCAGCAGTGAAGGAGGGAGGGGCACAGATACGCAGTATTTT
TRBJ1-2	many	TRBD1	TRBV9	CASSVEVQTGGYGYTF	TGTGCCAGCAGCGTAGAGGTCCAGACAGGGGGATATGGCTACACCTTC
TRBJ1-1	-	-	TRBV24-1	CATSVGDHQYEAFF	TGTGCCACCAGTGTGGGGGATCATCAGTACGAAGCTTTCTTT
TRBJ2-5	-	-	TRBV24-1	CATLEPNQETQYF	TGTGCCACCCTCGAACCGAACCAAGAGACCCAGTACTTC
TRBJ2-7	many	TRBD2	TRBV20-1	CSARRASGRSDEQYF	TGCAGTGCTAGAAGAGCTAGCGGGAGATCCGACGAGCAGTACTTC
TRBJ1-6	few	TRBD1	TRBV2	CASRGQGARSPLHF	TGTGCCAGCAGAGGACAGGGGGCGCGTTCACCCCTCCACTTT
TRBJ2-2	few	TRBD1	TRBV27	CASSLPGTGYPGELFF	TGTGCCAGCAGTTTACCCGGGACAGGGTATCCCGGGGAGCTGTTTTTT
TRBJ2-2	many	TRBD2	TRBV19	CASSSGPGGEGTGELFF	TGTGCCAGTAGTTCCGGACCCGGAGGGGAGGGGACCGGGGAGCTGTTTTTT
TRBJ2-7	-	-	TRBV6-1	CASNKGVDNTEQYF	TGTGCCAGCAACAAAGGGGTCGACAATACTGAGCAGTACTTC
TRBJ2-7	-	TRBD1	TRBV10-3	CATTGGTGSYEQYF	TGTGCCACCACGGGTGGGACAGGCTCCTACGAGCAGTACTTC